This is a list of T cell receptor beta chains from one sample in a study of cytomegalovirus exposure and HLA in healthy donors. The protocol was immunoSEQ multiplex PCR, while the TCRdb copy is restricted to in-frame clones and leaves out a portion. The data contain roughly 100,000 clones, 70% to 85% of them seen just once; the ten biggest clones take up more than 3%. The sequencing input was PBMCs. The receptors originated from a man between 60 and 75 years old in good health and CMV-seronegative. CDR3s include the opening cysteine and the closing phenylalanine or tryptophan. Each record gives: J gene, D gene, V gene, clone size, CDR3 DNA, CDR3 protein. D genes are given only for firm matches. Clone size appears in some rows only: once, few, many, or a class for an expanded clone.

TRBJ2-5,.,TRBV4-3,.,TGCGCCAGCAGCCAAGACAGGGAAGAGACCCAGTACTTC,CASSQDREETQYF
TRBJ2-1,TRBD2,TRBV7-2,.,TGTGCCAGCGCGCGGGGGCGGGGGGGATACAATGAGCAGTTCTTC,CASARGRGGYNEQFF
TRBJ1-4,.,TRBV7-8,.,TGTGCCAGCAGCACCCCTGGGGACATAGGTGAAAAACTGTTTTTT,CASSTPGDIGEKLFF
TRBJ1-5,TRBD1,TRBV4-2,.,TGTGCCAGCAGCCAAGAACAGGGGCCTAGCAATCAGCCCCAGCATTTT,CASSQEQGPSNQPQHF
TRBJ2-5,.,TRBV7-9,.,TGTGCCAGCAGCTTAGCGGGGGGGGCAGGGACCCAGTACTTC,CASSLAGGAGTQYF
TRBJ1-3,.,TRBV6-6,.,TGTGCCAGCAGAACTGGACAGCCGAGCTCTGGAAACACCATATATTTT,CASRTGQPSSGNTIYF
TRBJ2-6,.,TRBV19,.,TGTGCCAGTCTCACGAGAAGCTCTTCTGGGGCCAACGTCCTGACTTTC,CASLTRSSSGANVLTF
TRBJ1-1,TRBD1,TRBV7-2,.,TGTGCCAGCAGCTTAAGGGGGCAGGGGGTGAACACTGAAGCTTTCTTT,CASSLRGQGVNTEAFF
TRBJ1-1,TRBD1,TRBV30,.,TGTGCCTGGAGCGATAAGGACAGGGACACTGAAGCTTTCTTT,CAWSDKDRDTEAFF
TRBJ2-1,.,TRBV7-3,.,TGTGCCAGCAGCTTAAACCGGGGAATAGAAGAGCAGTTCTTC,CASSLNRGIEEQFF
TRBJ2-5,.,TRBV5-1,.,TGCGCCAGCAGCTTACGACCAGGGATTGGAGAGACCCAGTACTTC,CASSLRPGIGETQYF
TRBJ2-7,.,TRBV6-5,.,TGTGCCAGCAGTTACCAGCGAATAAAATCCTACGAGCAGTACTTC,CASSYQRIKSYEQYF
TRBJ1-5,.,TRBV6-1,.,TGTGCCAGCAGTGACCCGAGACTTCCCAATCAGCCCCAGCATTTT,CASSDPRLPNQPQHF
TRBJ1-5,.,TRBV7-8,.,TGTGCCAGCAGCTTAGGAGGACGGGGGGATCAGCCCCAGCATTTT,CASSLGGRGDQPQHF
TRBJ2-1,TRBD1,TRBV28,.,TGTGCCAGCAGTTTTGGGGACAGGCAAAGCAGGGAGCAGTTCTTC,CASSFGDRQSREQFF
TRBJ1-5,.,TRBV19,.,TGTGCCAGTAGTAGTTGGGCTTTGGGGGGGAGCCATCAGCCCCAGCATTTT,CASSSWALGGSHQPQHF
TRBJ1-1,.,TRBV11-1,few,TGTGCCAGCAGCTTAGACTGGAACACTGAAGCTTTCTTT,CASSLDWNTEAFF
TRBJ1-1,TRBD1,TRBV7-9,.,TGTGCCAGCAGCCCGCAGGGGGCGGGAATGAACACTGAAGCTTTCTTT,CASSPQGAGMNTEAFF
TRBJ2-5,TRBD1,TRBV5-1,.,TGCGCCAGCAGCCAAGGGGGCGAAGAGACCCAGTACTTC,CASSQGGEETQYF
TRBJ1-1,TRBD1,TRBV7-3,.,TGTGCCAGCAGCTTAGGGACAGGAGGGGTCACTGAAGCTTTCTTT,CASSLGTGGVTEAFF
TRBJ2-1,TRBD1,TRBV5-1,.,TGCGCCAGCAGCCCGACAGGGAATCCTATGGAGTTCTTC,CASSPTGNPMEFF
TRBJ2-1,TRBD2,TRBV18,few,TGTGCCAGCTCACCCCCCGGGGGGTCTGAGCAGTTCTTC,CASSPPGGSEQFF
TRBJ2-7,.,TRBV7-8,.,TGTGCCAGCAGCTTAGTGGGTAGCAATCCCTACGAGCAGTACTTC,CASSLVGSNPYEQYF
TRBJ1-6,.,TRBV9,.,TGTGCCAGCAGACTGTCGACAGATAATTCACCCCTCCACTTT,CASRLSTDNSPLHF
TRBJ2-3,.,TRBV5-5,.,.,CASSFGPGSRDTQYF
TRBJ2-3,TRBD2,TRBV4-3,.,TGCGCCAGCAGCCAAGATCGTCTTGACCAGCGGGGGCAAGACACAGATACGCAGTATTTT,CASSQDRLDQRGQDTDTQYF
TRBJ2-3,TRBD2,TRBV5-1,.,TGCGCCAGCAGCTCCTGGACTAGCGGGGGCACAGATACGCAGTATTTT,CASSSWTSGGTDTQYF
TRBJ1-2,TRBD1,TRBV6-6,few,TGTGCCAGCAGCCCGGGACAGGCGAGATATGGCTACACCTTC,CASSPGQARYGYTF
TRBJ2-3,.,TRBV19,.,TGTGCCAGTAGTACCCCGCTTCAGGAGGGGACCCACACAGATACGCAGTATTTT,CASSTPLQEGTHTDTQYF
TRBJ2-3,TRBD2,TRBV5-1,.,TGCGCCAGCAGCCTTACTAGCGGGGGGAGCACAGATACGCAGTATTTT,CASSLTSGGSTDTQYF
TRBJ2-5,TRBD2,TRBV25-1,once,TGTGCCAGCAGTGAAATGCCTAGCGGGGCCCCCGCGACCCAGTACTTC,CASSEMPSGAPATQYF
TRBJ1-2,TRBD1,TRBV6-6,.,TGTGCCAGCAGTCCCCCAGACAGGGCGTCTCTTGGCTACACCTTC,CASSPPDRASLGYTF
TRBJ2-5,.,TRBV11-2,few,TGTGCCAGCAGCCCACCCGCGACTTGGCGGGGAGAAGAGACCCAGTACTTC,CASSPPATWRGEETQYF
TRBJ2-3,.,TRBV5-1,.,TGCGCCAGCAGCTTGGGGCAGGCGTGGGCGAGGGCAGATACGCAGTATTTT,CASSLGQAWARADTQYF
TRBJ1-2,TRBD1,TRBV5-6,few,TGTGCCAGCAGCTTGTGGCAGGGGGTGGATGGCTACACCTTC,CASSLWQGVDGYTF
TRBJ1-6,.,TRBV5-6,.,TGTGCCAGCAGCTCCTCCCAGGGGTTCAATTCACCCCTCCACTTT,CASSSSQGFNSPLHF
TRBJ1-6,TRBD1,TRBV5-1,once,TGCGCCAGCAGCCCAACCTACGAAGGGGGCAGTTCACCCCTCCACTTT,CASSPTYEGGSSPLHF
TRBJ2-5,TRBD2,TRBV5-4,.,TGTGCCAGCAGCTTTAGCGGGGGACAAGAGACCCAGTACTTC,CASSFSGGQETQYF
TRBJ1-1,TRBD1,TRBV6-1,.,TGTGCCAGCAGTGCCCAGGGGGAGGTTCGGACTGAAGCTTTCTTT,CASSAQGEVRTEAFF
TRBJ2-5,.,TRBV7-2,.,TGTGCCAGCAGCTTAAGCAGGGTCCAAGAGACCCAGTACTTC,CASSLSRVQETQYF
TRBJ2-2,TRBD1,TRBV10-3,once,TGTGCCATCAGTGGGACAGGGAACACCGGGGAGCTGTTTTTT,CAISGTGNTGELFF
TRBJ2-3,.,TRBV27,.,TGTGCCAGCAGTTTCAGGACAGCCAGCACAGATACGCAGTATTTT,CASSFRTASTDTQYF
TRBJ1-6,TRBD1,TRBV7-2,.,TGTGCCAGCAGCCCCCGGACAGGGGGCTCATCGGGTTCACCCCTCCACTTT,CASSPRTGGSSGSPLHF
TRBJ1-3,.,TRBV18,.,TGTGCCACCAGACAGACAACTGGAAACACCATATATTTT,CATRQTTGNTIYF
TRBJ2-3,TRBD1,TRBV5-1,.,TGCGCCAGCAGCTTACAGGGGGCCAACACAGATACGCAGTATTTT,CASSLQGANTDTQYF
TRBJ2-6,.,TRBV28,.,TGTGCCAGCAGTCGACAAATCTCTGGGGCCAACGTCCTGACTTTC,CASSRQISGANVLTF
TRBJ2-2,.,TRBV7-9,.,TGTGCCAGCAGCTTAACGCAGGTGAACACCGGGGAGCTGTTTTTT,CASSLTQVNTGELFF
TRBJ2-2,TRBD1,TRBV5-1,few,TGCGCCAGCAGGTCTCAGGGGGACGGGGAGCTGTTTTTT,CASRSQGDGELFF
TRBJ1-1,TRBD1,TRBV7-2,.,TGTGCCAGCAGCCCGGGACAGGGTACAGCTGAAGCTTTCTTT,CASSPGQGTAEAFF
TRBJ1-1,TRBD1,TRBV7-8,.,TGTGCCAGCAGCCGGAATGACAGGGGAGTCACTGAAGCTTTCTTT,CASSRNDRGVTEAFF
TRBJ2-5,TRBD2,TRBV28,.,TGTGCCAGCAGTTTATCGGGGGGGCCAGAAGAGACCCAGTACTTC,CASSLSGGPEETQYF
TRBJ1-2,TRBD1,TRBV7-9,.,TGTGCCAGCAGCCCCGAGACAGGGGGAAGCTATGGCTACACCTTC,CASSPETGGSYGYTF
TRBJ2-5,TRBD1,TRBV5-1,.,TGCGCCAGCAGCTTCTCTACAGGGGGCGGAGAGACCCAGTACTTC,CASSFSTGGGETQYF